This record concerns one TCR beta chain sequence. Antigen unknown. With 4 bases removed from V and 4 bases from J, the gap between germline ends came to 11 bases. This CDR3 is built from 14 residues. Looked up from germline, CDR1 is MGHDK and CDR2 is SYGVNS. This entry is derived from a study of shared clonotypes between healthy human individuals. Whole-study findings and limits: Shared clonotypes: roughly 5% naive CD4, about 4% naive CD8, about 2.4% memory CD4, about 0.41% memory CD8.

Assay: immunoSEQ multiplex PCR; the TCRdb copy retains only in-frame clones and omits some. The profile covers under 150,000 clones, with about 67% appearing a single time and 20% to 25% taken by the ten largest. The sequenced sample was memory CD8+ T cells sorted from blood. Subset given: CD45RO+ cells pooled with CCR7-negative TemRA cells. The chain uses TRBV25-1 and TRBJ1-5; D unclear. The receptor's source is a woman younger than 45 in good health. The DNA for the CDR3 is TGTGCCAGCAGTGGGCGGGCCGGGAATCAGCCCCAGCATTTT. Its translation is CASSGRAGNQPQHF.